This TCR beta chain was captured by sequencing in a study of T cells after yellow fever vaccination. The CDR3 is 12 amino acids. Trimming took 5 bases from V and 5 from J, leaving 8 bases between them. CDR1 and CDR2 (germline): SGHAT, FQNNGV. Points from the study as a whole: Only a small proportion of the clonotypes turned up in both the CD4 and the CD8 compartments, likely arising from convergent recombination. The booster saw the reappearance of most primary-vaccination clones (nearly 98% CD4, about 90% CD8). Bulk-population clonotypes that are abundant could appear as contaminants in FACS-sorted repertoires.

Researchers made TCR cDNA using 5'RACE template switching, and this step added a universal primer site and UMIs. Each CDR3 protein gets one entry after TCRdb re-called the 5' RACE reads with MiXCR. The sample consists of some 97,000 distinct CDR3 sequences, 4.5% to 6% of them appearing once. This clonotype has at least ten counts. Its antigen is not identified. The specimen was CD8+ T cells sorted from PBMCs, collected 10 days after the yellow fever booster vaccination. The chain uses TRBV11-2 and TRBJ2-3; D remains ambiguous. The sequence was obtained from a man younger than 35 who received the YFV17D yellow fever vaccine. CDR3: CASSRIRDTQYF. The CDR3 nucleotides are TGTGCCAGCAGCCGGATCCGAGATACGCAGTATTTT.